Presented here are 9 T cell receptor beta chains from one specimen sequenced in a study of blood T cells in healthy people across ages. It was with a sample-barcoded 5' primer and a J-beta primer mix that a second PCR of roughly 6 to 11 cycles was run. TCRdb fed the 5' RACE reads into MiXCR, producing one record per CDR3 protein. Among roughly 1,700,000 distinct CDR3 sequences listed, roughly 27% were seen once. Sequenced sample: blood. Source of these receptors: a woman in her twenties or thirties in good health.

Comment on this clonotype: The junction and the germline gene differ at one end; a read error may be behind it. The chain uses TRBV12-3 or TRBV12-4 and TRBJ2-7; 12 bases map to TRBD2. The length of the CDR3 is 15 residues. The chain's CDR3 is CTSSLGLAGFYEQYF. The CDR3 nucleotides are TGTACCAGCAGTTTGGGACTAGCGGGTTTCTACGAGCAGTACTTC.

This chain joins TRBV29-1 and TRBJ2-1; weak D call: TRBD2 (6 bases). Trimming cost V 6 bases and J 3 bases, with 12 bases left between them. CDR3 length: 13 amino acids. Germline values: CDR1 SQVTM, CDR2 ANQGSEA. CDR3 region: CSVGGTIYNEQFF. The CDR3 nucleotides are TGCAGCGTCGGCGGGACGATCTACAATGAGCAGTTCTTC.

This chain uses TRBV5-5 with TRBJ2-3, with D perhaps being TRBD1 or TRBD2 (5 bases each). The CDR3 is 15 residues long. Germline loops: CDR1 SGHKS, CDR2 YYEKEE (reference sequence). Trimming removed 4 bases from V and 2 bases from J, with 14 bases in between. The CDR3 bases are TGTGCCAGCAGCCGGGACCCATCTTTCACAGATACGCAGTATTTT. Its translation is CASSRDPSFTDTQYF.

V is TRBV10-3 and J is TRBJ2-7, with 8 positions matching TRBD1. The CDR3 runs 14 residues. After removal of 6 bases from V and 7 bases from J, the junction contained 11 bases not matched to a gene. Germline V gene sequence: CDR1 ENHRY, CDR2 SYGVKD. The CDR3 reads CAISPTGVPGEQYF. CDR3 nucleotides: TGTGCCATCAGCCCGACAGGGGTCCCCGGGGAGCAGTACTTC.

In the case of this clonotype: A much larger clonotype is one base distant, so this may be a read error. The chain recombines TRBV7-3 with TRBJ2-3; maybe TRBD2 (5 bases). The ends were cut back, 4 bases at V and 5 bases at J, with 16 bases in the middle. Germline CDR1 is SGHTA and CDR2 is FQGTGA. The CDR3 extends over 15 amino acids. CDR3 DNA: TGTGCCAGCAGCTCGCGAGGGCCCGGCATAGATACGCAGTATTTT. Encoded protein: CASSSRGPGIDTQYF.

The chain couples TRBV3-1 to TRBJ2-7; 9 bases map to TRBD1. After removal of 6 bases from V and 4 bases from J, the junction contained 4 bases not matched to a gene. This CDR3 has 13 residues. Germline V gene data show CDR1 as LGHDT and CDR2 as YNNKEL (reference sequence). The CDR3 spells CASRGQGEYEQYF. CDR3 DNA: TGTGCCAGCAGGGGACAGGGAGAGTACGAGCAGTACTTC.

V gene TRBV5-1 combines with J gene TRBJ2-2; TRBD1 agrees at 7 bases. This CDR3 is built from 15 residues. Unmatched junction bases numbered 4, after V lost 0 bases and J lost 5 bases. Germline values: CDR1 SGHRS, CDR2 YFSETQ. Here the CDR3 reads CASSLGQGMTGELFF. DNA of the CDR3: TGCGCCAGCAGCTTGGGACAGGGAATGACCGGGGAGCTGTTTTTT.

This clonotype was detected a few times. The gene calls are TRBV5-6 and TRBJ2-3; D is uncertain. V lost 3 bases, J lost 7 bases, and 9 bases lay in between. There are 12 residues in the CDR3. The germline V gene encodes CDR1 SGHDT and CDR2 YYEEEE. CDR3 DNA: TGTGCCAGCAGCTCTAATAGGAATACGCAGTATTTT. Protein: CASSSNRNTQYF.

The V call is TRBV7-2, the J call TRBJ2-3; no clear D. CDR3 length equals 15 residues. Trimming took 4 bases from V and 1 from J, leaving 12 bases between them. Germline CDR1 SGHTA, CDR2 FQGNSA. The chain's CDR3 is CASSSQTRGTDTQYF. The CDR3 bases are TGTGCCAGCAGCTCACAGACCCGGGGCACAGATACGCAGTATTTT.